This TCR beta chain is from a study of T cell responses to AZD1222 COVID-19 vaccine. Study observations and caveats: None of the repertoires were sampled until the peak T cell response had passed.

Germline CDR1 reads LNHNV; CDR2 reads YYDKDF (reference sequence). V lost 5 bases to trimming and J lost 0 bases, with 14 bases between them. This CDR3 region has 16 residues. Method: immunoSEQ multiplex PCR; TCRdb's copy keeps in-frame clones and lacks some. The sample carries approximately 140,000 clones, under 95% recorded once. As for this clone: The target antigen is unknown.

The rearrangement uses TRBV15 and TRBJ1-5; unclear D gene. The source is an adult in good health. Here the sequenced sample was peripheral blood, taken on day 0 of AZD1222 vaccination. The CDR3 loop is CATSPSRRDSNQPQHF. In DNA form, the CDR3 reads TGTGCCACCAGCCCCTCCCGTCGGGATAGCAATCAGCCCCAGCATTTT. The whole variable domain, filled in from reference TRBV15 and TRBJ1-5, reads DAMVIQNPRYQVTQFGKPVTLSCSQTLNHNVMYWYQQKSSQAPKLLFHYYDKDFNNEADTPDNFQSRRPNTSFCFLDIRSPGLGDTAMYLCATSPSRRDSNQPQHFGDGTRLSIL.